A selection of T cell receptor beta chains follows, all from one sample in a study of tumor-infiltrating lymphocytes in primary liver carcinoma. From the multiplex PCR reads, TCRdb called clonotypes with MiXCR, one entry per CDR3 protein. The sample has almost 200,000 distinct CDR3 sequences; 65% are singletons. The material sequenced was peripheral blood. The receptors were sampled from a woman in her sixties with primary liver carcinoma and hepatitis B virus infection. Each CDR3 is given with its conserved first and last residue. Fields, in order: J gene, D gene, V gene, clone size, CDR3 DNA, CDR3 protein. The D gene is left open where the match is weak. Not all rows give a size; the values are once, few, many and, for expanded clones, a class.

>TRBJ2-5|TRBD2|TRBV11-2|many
TGTGCCAGCAGCTACACCGGGACTACTGAGACCCAGTACTTC
CASSYTGTTETQYF
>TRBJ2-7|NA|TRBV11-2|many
TGTGCCAGCAGCTTAGAAGGAGGGCCTGCGGGGGAGCAGTACTTC
CASSLEGGPAGEQYF
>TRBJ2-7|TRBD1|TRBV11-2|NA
TGTGCCAGCAGCCCCTCGGACAGGGTCTACGGGCAGTGCTTC
CASSPSDRVYGQCF
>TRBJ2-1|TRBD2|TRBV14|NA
TGTGCCAGCAGCCATATTGGACTAGCGGACAATGAGCAGTTCTTC
CASSHIGLADNEQFF
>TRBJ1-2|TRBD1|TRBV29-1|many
TGCAGCGTTGGACAGGGTTCTGTTGACTATGGCTACACCTTC
CSVGQGSVDYGYTF
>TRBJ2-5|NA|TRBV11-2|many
TGTGCCAGCAGCCCAGGAGGGAGTAGAGGGGAGACCCAGTACTTC
CASSPGGSRGETQYF
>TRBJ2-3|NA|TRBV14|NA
TGTGCCAGCAGCCAAGATAGTGGAACTCTACCCACTAGCACAGATACGCAGTGTTTT
CASSQDSGTLPTSTDTQCF
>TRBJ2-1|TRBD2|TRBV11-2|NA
TGTGCCAGCAGCTTATTTTCTAGCGGGAGTACCAGTGAGCGGTTCTTC
CASSLFSSGSTSERFF
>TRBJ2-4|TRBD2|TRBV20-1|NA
TGCAGTGCTGGACCCAGGCACGGCGGGAGGCTAGCCAAAAACATTCAGTACTTC
CSAGPRHGGRLAKNIQYF
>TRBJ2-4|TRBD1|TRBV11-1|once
TGTGCCAGCAGCCCTCGACAGGGTCTGAACATTCAGTGTTTC
CASSPRQGLNIQCF
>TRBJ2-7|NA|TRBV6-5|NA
TGTGCCAGCATCCAAAACTCGTATGGGGGTGAGCAGTACTTC
CASIQNSYGGEQYF
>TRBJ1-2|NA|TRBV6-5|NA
TGTGCCAGCAGTTCCGAGAAGGGGTCGGCCTATGGCTACACCTTC
CASSSEKGSAYGYTF
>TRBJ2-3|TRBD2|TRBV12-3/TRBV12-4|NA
TGTGCCAGCAGTGCCGGGACTAGCGATAGCACAGATACGCTTTATTTT
CASSAGTSDSTDTLYF
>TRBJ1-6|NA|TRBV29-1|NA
TGCAGTGTTGCAGTAGGGGAGTCAAATGATTCACCCCTCCACTTT
CSVAVGESNDSPLHF
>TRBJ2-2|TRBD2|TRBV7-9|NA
TGTGCCAGCAGCCTTCCGACTAGCTGGAGGGCCTACACCGGGGAGCTGTTTTTT
CASSLPTSWRAYTGELFF
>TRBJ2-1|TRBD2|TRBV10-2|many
TGCGCCAGCAGTGGGCGGGAGGGCTACAATGAGCAGTTCTTC
CASSGREGYNEQFF
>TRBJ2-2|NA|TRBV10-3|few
TGTGCCATCAGTGAGTTGGGATCGGGGCAGGACCATACCGGGGAGCTGTTTTTT
CAISELGSGQDHTGELFF
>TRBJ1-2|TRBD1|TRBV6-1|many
TGTGCCAGCAGAACAGGGGGCGACTATGGCTACACCTTC
CASRTGGDYGYTF
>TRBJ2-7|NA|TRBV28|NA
TGTGCCAGCAGTCCACAGGGCTTTGCGGAATACGAGCAGTACTTC
CASSPQGFAEYEQYF
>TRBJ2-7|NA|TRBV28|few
TGTGCCAGCAGTTTGTCGGACTATCTTTACGAGCAGTACTTC
CASSLSDYLYEQYF
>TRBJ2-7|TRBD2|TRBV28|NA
TGTGCCAGCAGTCTAGCGGGAGAACCCTACGAGCAGTACTTC
CASSLAGEPYEQYF
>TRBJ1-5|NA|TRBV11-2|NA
TGTGCCAGCAGCTTAGGTTACCCGGAGGGTAATCAGCTCCAGCATTTT
CASSLGYPEGNQLQHF
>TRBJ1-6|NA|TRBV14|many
TGTGCCAGCAGCCAAGAATACGGATATAATTCACCCCTCCACTTT
CASSQEYGYNSPLHF
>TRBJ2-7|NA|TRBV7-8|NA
TGTGCCAGCAACGACAAAAGCTCCTACGAGCAGTACTTC
CASNDKSSYEQYF
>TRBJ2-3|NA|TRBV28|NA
TGTGCCAGCAGAGGTTTTCCCAATCAGCCCCAGTATTTT
CASRGFPNQPQYF
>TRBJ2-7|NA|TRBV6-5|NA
TGTGCCAGCATTTACTCGAGTCCTAGCAGGTACGAGCAGTATTTC
CASIYSSPSRYEQYF
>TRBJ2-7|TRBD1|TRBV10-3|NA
TGTGCCATCAGTGCGCCGGGACAGGGTATCCCCGAGCATTACTTC
CAISAPGQGIPEHYF
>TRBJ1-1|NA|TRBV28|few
TGTGCCAGCAGTTCCGCCCCTCCCGCGGGTACTGAAGCTTTCTTT
CASSSAPPAGTEAFF
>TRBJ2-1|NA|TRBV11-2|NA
TGTTCCAGCAGCTTTGCAGGAGAGTCCTATGAGCAGTTCTTC
CSSSFAGESYEQFF
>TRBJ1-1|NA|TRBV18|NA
TGTGCCAGCTCACCACTTTTCCAGGAAGGCACTGAAGCTTTCTTT
CASSPLFQEGTEAFF
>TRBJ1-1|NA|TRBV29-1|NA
TGCAGCGTTAAGGAACCGGGACGGGAGAACAGTGAAGCTTTCTTT
CSVKEPGRENSEAFF
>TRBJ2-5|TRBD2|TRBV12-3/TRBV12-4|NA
TGTGGCAACAGTCCGTCTAGCGGGAAAGAGACCCAGTACTTC
CGNSPSSGKETQYF
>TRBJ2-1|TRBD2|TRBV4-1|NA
TGCGCCAGCAGTCAAGATGGTCTAGCGGGGGTCTACAATGAGCAGTTCTTC
CASSQDGLAGVYNEQFF
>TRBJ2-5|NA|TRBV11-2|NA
TGTGCCAGCGGCTACTCCCGTGCTAGCCGGAGAGAGACCCAGTACTTC
CASGYSRASRRETQYF
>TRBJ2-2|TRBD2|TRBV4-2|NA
TGTGCCAGCAGCCAAGGGACTAGCGGGAGATTTACCGGGGAGCTGTTTTTT
CASSQGTSGRFTGELFF
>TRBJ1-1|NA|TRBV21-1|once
TGTGCCAGCAGCCGCTTGGGGGGGTCTTTCTCGAACACTGAAGCTTTCTTT
CASSRLGGSFSNTEAFF
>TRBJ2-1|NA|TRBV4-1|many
TGCGCCAGCAGCGCTGAGGCGATTAGCTGGGGTGAGCAGTTCTTC
CASSAEAISWGEQFF
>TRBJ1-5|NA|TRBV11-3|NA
TGTGCCAGCAGCTTAGGCCACTGCGGACCCACAGATACGCAGCATTTT
CASSLGHCGPTDTQHF
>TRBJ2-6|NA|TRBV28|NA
TGTGCCAGCAGATCCCGGCGTCCGGGCGATATCTACTCTGGGGCCAACGTCCTGACTTTC
CASRSRRPGDIYSGANVLTF
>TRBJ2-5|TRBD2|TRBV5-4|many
TGTGCCAGCAGCCCCGGGGTAGCGGGAGTTCAAGAGACCCAGTACTTC
CASSPGVAGVQETQYF
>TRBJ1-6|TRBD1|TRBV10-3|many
TGTGCCACAAAGACAGGGGCAAATTATTCACCCCTCCACTTT
CATKTGANYSPLHF
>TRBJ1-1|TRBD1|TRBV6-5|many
TGTGCCAGCAGACCGGACAGGCCGGGCACTGAAGCTTTCTTT
CASRPDRPGTEAFF
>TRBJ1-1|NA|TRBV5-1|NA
TGCGCCAGCAGCTTTGTGGCGACAGAGAACACTGAAGCTTTCTTT
CASSFVATENTEAFF
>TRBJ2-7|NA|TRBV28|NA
TGTGCCAGCAGTGCCCTTACAGGAGCTGTAACCTACGAGCAGTACTTC
CASSALTGAVTYEQYF
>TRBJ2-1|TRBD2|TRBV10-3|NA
TGTGCCATCAGTGAGTCGGGACTAGCGGAATCCTACAATGAGCAGTTCTTC
CAISESGLAESYNEQFF
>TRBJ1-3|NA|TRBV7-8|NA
TGTGCCAGCAGCTTGGATGGAAACACCATATATTTT
CASSLDGNTIYF
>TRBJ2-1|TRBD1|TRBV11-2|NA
TGTGACAGCAGTTTAGGCTTAGGAACAGGGGGCACTGAGCAGTTCTTC
CDSSLGLGTGGTEQFF
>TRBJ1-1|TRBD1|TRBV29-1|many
TGCAGCGCAATGACAGGGGGCACTGAAGCTTTCTTT
CSAMTGGTEAFF
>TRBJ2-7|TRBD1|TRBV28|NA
TGTGCCAGCAGTGCAAACCGGGACAGGGTGTTCAACGAGCAGTACTTC
CASSANRDRVFNEQYF
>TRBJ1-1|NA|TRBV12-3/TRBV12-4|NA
TGTGCCAGCAGTTTTGGGGTGAAAACTGAAGCTTTCTTT
CASSFGVKTEAFF
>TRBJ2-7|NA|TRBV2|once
TGTGCCAACAGCGGTGACAGGATCCCCTACGAGCAGTACTTC
CANSGDRIPYEQYF
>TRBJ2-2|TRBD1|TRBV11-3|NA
TGTGCCAGCGGCCCCGATAGGGGGCACGACACCGGGGAGCTGTTTTTT
CASGPDRGHDTGELFF
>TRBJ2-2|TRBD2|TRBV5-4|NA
TGTGCCAGCAGCCCCAGGACTAGCGGGAGGGGCCGGGTGGCCGGGGAGCTGTTTTTT
CASSPRTSGRGRVAGELFF
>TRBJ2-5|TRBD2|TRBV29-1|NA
TGCAACGTTCGGACTAGCGGGAGTTGGGCAGAGACCCAGTGCTTC
CNVRTSGSWAETQCF